The 2 T cell receptor beta chains below come from one sample, sequenced in a study of blood T cell repertoires in COVID-19. This table comes from immunoSEQ multiplex PCR, and its TCRdb copy is limited to in-frame clones, with some not included. The table has a few hundred thousand clones, about nine tenths seen once. The sample consisted of PBMCs or T cells enriched from blood (not recorded which). All receptors derive from a man under 40 who had recovered from COVID-19.

J is TRBJ1-2 and V is TRBV9; the match to TRBD1 covers 7 bases. V trimming: 5 bases; J trimming: 5 bases; junction bases outside the gene matches: 6. Germline V gene lookup returns CDR1 SGDLS and CDR2 YYNGEE. The length of the CDR3 is 13 residues. DNA for the CDR3: TGTGCCAGCAGAACCACAGGGGCTTATGGCTACACCTTC. Translation: CASRTTGAYGYTF.

The chain links TRBV10-3 to TRBJ1-2; weak D call: TRBD1 (5 bases). V lost 4 bases to trimming and J lost 1 base, with 10 bases between them. The CDR3 totals 14 residues. Germline V lookup: CDR1 ENHRY, CDR2 SYGVKD. This CDR3 reads CAISVGGVNYGYTF. CDR3 bases: TGTGCCATCAGTGTTGGAGGGGTTAACTATGGCTACACCTTC.